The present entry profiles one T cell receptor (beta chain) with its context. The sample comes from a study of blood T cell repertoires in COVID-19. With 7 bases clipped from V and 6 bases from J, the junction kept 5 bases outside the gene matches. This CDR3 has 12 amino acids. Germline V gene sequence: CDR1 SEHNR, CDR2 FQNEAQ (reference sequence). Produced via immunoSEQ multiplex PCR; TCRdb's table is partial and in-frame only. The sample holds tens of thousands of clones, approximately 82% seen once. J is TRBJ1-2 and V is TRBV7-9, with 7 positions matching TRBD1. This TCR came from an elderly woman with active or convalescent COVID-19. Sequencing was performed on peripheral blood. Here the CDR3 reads CASTPDRNGYTF. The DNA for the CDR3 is TGTGCCAGCACCCCGGACAGGAATGGCTACACCTTC.